Listed below are T cell receptor beta chains from one sample, sequenced in a study of T cell changes during pregnancy in multiple sclerosis. This table comes from immunoSEQ multiplex PCR, and its TCRdb copy is limited to in-frame clones, with some not included. The table shows 50,000 to 65,000 clones, with 75% to 90% occurring only once. Sequencing used CD4+ T cells from peripheral blood mononuclear cells, obtained in the third trimester of pregnancy. The receptor set was obtained from a female donor with multiple sclerosis, enrolled in a pregnancy study. Both conserved end residues are part of each CDR3. Each record gives: CDR3 length, clone size, V gene, D gene, J gene, CDR3 protein, CDR3 DNA. The D gene is left open where the match is weak. Clone size is not always given. Where it is, it says once, few, many or a class for expanded clones.

17	-	TRBV6-4	TRBD2	TRBJ2-2	CASSVTGGPGNTGELFF	TGTGCCAGCAGTGTAACGGGAGGGCCGGGGAACACCGGGGAGCTGTTTTTT
10	-	TRBV6-1	-	TRBJ2-5	CASSEATQYF	TGTGCCAGCAGTGAGGCGACCCAGTACTTC
14	-	TRBV11-3	-	TRBJ1-1	CASSLGLPNTEAFF	TGTGCCAGCAGCTTGGGACTGCCGAACACTGAAGCTTTCTTT
16	-	TRBV19	TRBD1	TRBJ1-6	CASLAQTGTYNSPLHF	TGTGCCAGCTTGGCCCAGACAGGGACCTATAATTCACCCCTCCACTTT
15	-	TRBV5-1	-	TRBJ2-2	CASSFQQGNTGELFF	TGCGCCAGCAGCTTCCAACAGGGTAACACCGGGGAGCTGTTTTTT
13	-	TRBV30	-	TRBJ1-2	CAWSVSQGYGYTF	TGTGCCTGGAGTGTATCTCAGGGTTATGGCTACACCTTC
11	-	TRBV2	-	TRBJ2-3	CASREMDTQYF	TGTGCCAGCAGGGAGATGGATACGCAGTATTTT
17	-	TRBV18	TRBD1	TRBJ1-2	CASSPFPLTQGNNGYTF	TGTGCCAGCTCTCCCTTCCCGCTAACACAGGGGAATAATGGCTACACCTTC
15	-	TRBV11-3	TRBD1	TRBJ2-7	CASSLSHRGNHEQYF	TGTGCCAGCAGCTTATCTCACAGGGGGAATCACGAGCAGTACTTC
12	-	TRBV11-2	TRBD1	TRBJ2-3	CASSPQGDTQYF	TGTGCCAGCAGCCCACAGGGGGATACGCAGTATTTT
15	-	TRBV7-2	TRBD2	TRBJ2-1	CASIAYGGAYNEQFF	TGTGCCAGCATAGCTTACGGGGGGGCCTACAATGAGCAGTTCTTC
15	-	TRBV19	TRBD1	TRBJ1-1	CASSRQGASNTEAFF	TGTGCCAGTAGTAGACAGGGGGCGTCGAACACTGAAGCTTTCTTT
18	-	TRBV11-3	TRBD1	TRBJ2-6	CASSPGQGALSGANVLTF	TGTGCCAGCAGCCCGGGACAGGGGGCTCTTTCTGGGGCCAACGTCCTGACTTTC
14	-	TRBV7-9	TRBD1	TRBJ2-7	CASSLAETGGNRYF	TGTGCCAGCAGCTTAGCGGAGACAGGGGGCAATCGGTACTTC
13	-	TRBV11-3	-	TRBJ2-3	CASSPYTGDTQYF	TGTGCCAGCAGCCCCTACACCGGGGATACGCAGTATTTT
18	medium-sized	TRBV18	-	TRBJ2-7	CASSGPGQALPSFDEQYF	TGTGCCAGCTCAGGGCCGGGACAAGCCCTACCGAGCTTCGACGAGCAGTACTTC
15	-	TRBV2	TRBD1	TRBJ1-1	CASSERTGFGTEAFF	TGTGCCAGCAGTGAAAGGACAGGGTTTGGAACTGAAGCTTTCTTT
15	-	TRBV4-1	-	TRBJ2-5	CASSQDRTDQETQYF	TGCGCCAGCAGCCAAGATAGGACAGACCAAGAGACCCAGTACTTC
13	-	TRBV12-5	-	TRBJ1-5	CASAPGIGQPQHF	TGTGCTAGTGCTCCAGGGATCGGTCAGCCCCAGCATTTT
13	-	TRBV18	-	TRBJ2-5	CASSPGAQETQYF	TGTGCCAGCTCACCAGGGGCCCAAGAGACCCAGTACTTC
11	-	TRBV7-2	-	TRBJ1-2	CASSLVVVYTF	TGTGCCAGCAGCTTAGTTGTAGTCTACACCTTC
12	once	TRBV6-6	-	TRBJ2-1	CASSYTRDEQFF	TGTGCCAGCAGTTACACTCGGGATGAGCAGTTCTTC
14	-	TRBV7-3	TRBD1	TRBJ1-2	CASSSGQGASGYTF	TGTGCCAGCAGCTCAGGACAGGGGGCGAGCGGCTACACCTTC
11	-	TRBV6-5	-	TRBJ1-2	CASSWGGGYTF	TGTGCCAGCAGCTGGGGCGGCGGCTACACCTTC